Shown below are 30 T cell receptor beta chains from a single sample sequenced in a study of T cell repertoires in cytomegalovirus infection. TCRdb redid the calling of the reads with MiXCR, one entry per CDR3 protein. The repertoire holds roughly 920,000 distinct CDR3 sequences, roughly 30% seen once, with 11% to 15% in the top ten. No antigen has been identified for these receptors. The sequences come from cultured CD8+ T cells from PBMCs, collected from culture after CMV antigen stimulation. These receptors were collected from a human donor in good health (CMV status not recorded). Some clones in this sample may be carry-over from other donors' samples.

A single count supports this clonotype. This chain links TRBV12-5 with TRBJ2-3; no reliable D call. The V and J ends lost 3 bases and 4 bases respectively, with 5 bases between them. The CDR3 is 12 residues long. Germline V gene sequence: CDR1 LGHNT, CDR2 FRNRAP. CDR3 coding DNA: TGTGCTAGTGGTTTTGGGGCAGATACGCAGTATTTT. Translation: CASGFGADTQYF.

This chain connects TRBV27 to TRBJ1-2; TRBD1 agrees at 9 bases. The trim removed 5 bases at V and 5 bases at J, leaving 9 bases unmatched. Germline assignment: CDR1 MNHEY and CDR2 SMNVEV (reference sequence). The length of the CDR3 is 15 residues. CDR3 loop: CASSTREGTGYGYTF. CDR3 coding DNA: TGTGCCAGCAGTACACGAGAAGGGACAGGGTATGGCTACACCTTC.

The chain recombines TRBV2 with TRBJ2-2; D gene unclear. V was trimmed by 6 bases and J by 8 bases, leaving 13 bases between them. Germline CDR1 is SNHLY and CDR2 is FYNNEI. CDR3 length: 13 amino acids. CDR3 amino acids: CASRTGPSGELFF. The CDR3 bases are TGTGCCAGCAGAACCGGACCGTCGGGGGAGCTGTTTTTT. Supplemented by reference TRBV2 and TRBJ2-2, the full variable domain reads EPEVTQTPSHQVTQMGQEVILRCVPISNHLYFYWYRQILGQKVEFLVSFYNNEISEKSEIFDDQFSVERPDGSNFTLKIRSTKLEDSAMYFCASRTGPSGELFFGEGSRLTVL.

The J gene is TRBJ1-1, the V gene TRBV6-5, with TRBD1 identical over 7 bases. This CDR3 is 14 amino acids long. Trimming took 2 bases from V and 7 from J; bases not matched to a gene: 7. Germline-derived CDR1 and CDR2 are MNHEY and SVGAGI. The CDR3 DNA reads as TGTGCCAGCAGTTACAGGGGCAGGGGGGTTGAAGCTTTCTTT. This sequence encodes CASSYRGRGVEAFF.

With regard to this clonotype: One junction end does not reproduce the germline sequence, and a read error may be involved. The genes are TRBV4-1 and TRBJ2-1; D uncertain. The CDR3 loop spans 15 amino acids. Germline CDR1 reads MGHRA; CDR2 reads YSYEKL. This chain's CDR3 is CASSQDLDSYNEQFF. Here the CDR3 DNA reads TGTGCCAGCAGCCAAGATCTAGACTCCTACAATGAGCAGTTCTTC.

The chain recombines TRBV20-1 with TRBJ2-1; D ambiguous. The CDR3 is 15 residues long. The V end lost 0 bases, the J end lost 0 bases, and 9 bases lay between the germline ends. The germline CDR1 and CDR2 sequences are DFQATT and SNEGSKA (reference sequence). The CDR3 reads CSARDITVSYNEQFF. CDR3 DNA sequence: TGCAGTGCTAGAGATATAACCGTCTCCTACAATGAGCAGTTCTTC.

The chain combines TRBV2 with TRBJ2-3; D gene uncertain. The germline V gene encodes CDR1 SNHLY and CDR2 FYNNEI. The CDR3 runs 12 residues. V lost 7 bases to trimming and J lost 1 base, with 6 bases between them. CDR3 in DNA: TGTGCCAGCATTTCCGGCACAGATACGCAGTATTTT. Encoded protein: CASISGTDTQYF.

The CDR3 here is CASRGRDNTYEQYV. The DNA of the CDR3 is TGTGCCAGCCGCGGGAGGGACAATACCTACGAGCAGTACGTC. This rearrangement joins TRBV28 to TRBJ2-7; 9 bases agree with TRBD2. J lost 2 bases, V lost 8 bases, and 7 bases had no gene match. Germline V gives CDR1 MDHEN, CDR2 SYDVKM. CDR3 length: 14 amino acids.

This clonotype was recorded many times. This sequence joins TRBV7-2 and TRBJ2-7; 14 positions agree with TRBD2. The V gene's germline CDR1 is SGHTA and CDR2 FQGNSA. The CDR3 runs 19 residues. V gave up 4 bases and J gave up 2 bases; unmatched junction bases: 13. The CDR3 here is CASSSTGTSGGPITYEQYF. In DNA, the CDR3 is TGTGCCAGCAGCTCCACAGGGACTAGCGGGGGACCTATAACCTACGAGCAGTACTTC.

CDR3 nucleotide sequence: TGTGCCAGCAGTGAAGTTAGAATCCAAGAGACCCAGTACTTC. This encodes CASSEVRIQETQYF. The chain carries TRBV6-1 and TRBJ2-5; D is unresolved. V was clipped by 1 base and J by 1 base, with 7 bases between them. The V gene's germline CDR1 is MNHNS and CDR2 SASEGT. The CDR3 has 14 residues.

The V gene is TRBV5-6, the J gene TRBJ2-3; 11 nucleotides agree with TRBD2. Germline V gene data show CDR1 as SGHDT and CDR2 as YYEEEE. The ends lost 1 base at V and 4 bases at J; junction bases unmatched: 5. This CDR3 comprises 16 residues. Here the CDR3 DNA reads TGTGCCAGCAGCTTGATGACTAGCGGGGCCCCAGATACGCAGTATTTT. Protein sequence: CASSLMTSGAPDTQYF.

The sample holds a few counts of this clonotype. This chain uses TRBV6-2 or TRBV6-3 with TRBJ2-1, with 7 bases fitting TRBD1. The germline CDR1 and CDR2 sequences are MNHEY and SVGEGT. This CDR3 comprises 18 residues. V lost 2 bases to trimming and J lost 2 bases; unmatched junction nucleotides: 12. The CDR3 region is CASSYPTTRQGPYNEQFF. As DNA, the CDR3 is TGTGCCAGCAGTTACCCTACTACTCGACAGGGCCCCTACAATGAGCAGTTCTTC.

This chain links TRBV19 with TRBJ2-5, with 9 nucleotides matching TRBD1. The junction had 6 bases not matched to a gene; V was cut back by 3 bases and J by 1 base. The CDR3 spans 16 residues. Germline CDR1 LNHDA, CDR2 SQIVND (reference sequence). This chain's CDR3 is CASSMRTGERQETQYF. As DNA, the CDR3 is TGTGCCAGTAGTATGCGGACAGGGGAACGCCAAGAGACCCAGTACTTC.

The genes are TRBV11-3 and TRBJ2-3, with TRBD1 as a possible D gene (6 bases). Trimming took 4 bases from V and 6 from J, leaving 14 bases between them. Germline values: CDR1 SGHNT, CDR2 YENEEA. This CDR3 is 14 amino acids long. CDR3 coding DNA: TGTGCCAGCAGCTCGCTGGGACAAGCGGATACGCAGTATTTT. This codes for CASSSLGQADTQYF.

The V gene is TRBV25-1, the J gene TRBJ1-2; D perhaps matches TRBD1 (5 bases). This CDR3 spans 14 amino acids. Trimming took 1 base from V and 1 from J, leaving 7 bases between them. Germline values: CDR1 MGHDK, CDR2 SYGVNS. The CDR3 region is CASSEWGSNYGYTF. CDR3 sequence (DNA): TGTGCCAGCAGTGAATGGGGCAGTAACTATGGCTACACCTTC.

This clonotype has only a few counts. This chain connects TRBV12-5 to TRBJ1-2, with TRBD1 matching 8 bases. The CDR3 is 13 residues long. Per germline, CDR1 LGHNT and CDR2 FRNRAP. V trimming: 4 bases; J trimming: 7 bases; junction bases outside the gene matches: 5. CDR3 residues: CASGSLTGVGYTF. The CDR3 DNA is TGTGCTAGTGGTTCTCTGACAGGGGTTGGCTACACCTTC.

This sequence joins TRBV12-3 or TRBV12-4 and TRBJ2-2, with a weak D call TRBD1 (6 bases). The CDR3 has 11 amino acids. With 10 bases removed from V and 7 bases from J, the gap between germline ends came to 10 bases. Here the CDR3 DNA reads TGTGCCACCACAGGGATCGGGGAGCTGTTTTTT. Translating gives CATTGIGELFF.

The chain employs TRBV5-5 and TRBJ2-7, with D possibly being TRBD2 (7 bases). Germline-derived CDR1 and CDR2 are SGHKS and YYEKEE (reference sequence). V was shortened by 4 bases and J by 6 bases, with 17 bases between the two germline ends. The CDR3 totals 14 residues. The DNA of the CDR3 is TGTGCCAGCAGCCCCCTTCGGGGGGCGAGCGAGCAGTACTTC. Amino acid sequence: CASSPLRGASEQYF.

In its sample, this clonotype was seen a few times. CDR3 in DNA: TGTGCCAGCAGCCCCATCTGGGTGGGCGACAGGGGCTACAATGAGCAGTTCTTC. Its translation is CASSPIWVGDRGYNEQFF. The chain has TRBV5-5 and TRBJ2-1, with 8 bases aligning to TRBD1. The CDR3 is made up of 18 amino acids. V lost 4 bases and J lost 3; bases outside the gene matches: 15. Germline V gene lookup returns CDR1 SGHKS and CDR2 YYEKEE (reference sequence).

This chain links TRBV4-3 with TRBJ2-3; D call uncertain. The CDR3 is 14 residues long. In germline, CDR1 is LGHNA, CDR2 YSLEER. V lost 4 bases to trimming and J lost 2 bases, with 10 bases between them. The CDR3 region is CASSLGDLTDTQYF. Here the CDR3 DNA reads TGCGCCAGCAGCCTCGGAGATCTCACAGATACGCAGTATTTT.

In its sample, this clonotype was seen once. V and J are TRBV7-6 and TRBJ2-1; no clear D. V shed 2 bases and J shed 10 bases, with 12 bases lying between them. CDR1 SGHVS and CDR2 FNYEAQ come from the germline V gene. The CDR3 consists of 13 residues. CDR3 nucleotide sequence: TGTGCCAGCAGCTTACGGGTACCTCAGGAGCAGTTCTTC. It specifies CASSLRVPQEQFF. Drawing the rest from reference TRBV7-6 and TRBJ2-1, the complete variable domain is GAGVSQSPRYKVTKRGQDVALRCDPISGHVSLYWYRQALGQGPEFLTYFNYEAQQDKSGLPNDRFSAERPEGSISTLTIQRTEQRDSAMYRCASSLRVPQEQFFGPGTRLTVL.

V is TRBV7-6 and J is TRBJ2-2; 11 nucleotides match TRBD1. The CDR3 consists of 15 residues. V gave up 4 bases and J gave up 7 bases; unmatched junction bases: 5. Germline CDR1 SGHVS, CDR2 FNYEAQ. The CDR3 DNA is TGTGCCAGCAGCTACGGACAGGGGGCGAACGGGGAGCTGTTTTTT. Translating it yields CASSYGQGANGELFF.

This clonotype was detected only a few times. This sequence joins TRBV12-3 or TRBV12-4 and TRBJ2-2; D gene ambiguous. The CDR3 sequence is 17 residues long. V was trimmed by 1 base and J by 5 bases, leaving 17 bases between them. This CDR3 is CASSLDGLYGGTGELFF. In DNA form, the CDR3 reads TGTGCCAGCAGTTTAGATGGCCTGTATGGTGGGACCGGGGAGCTGTTTTTT.

The chain links TRBV7-4 to TRBJ2-6; D unresolved. V was pared by 4 bases and J by 3 bases, with 13 bases between. Germline CDR1 and CDR2: SGHVT and SQSDAQ. The length of the CDR3 is 16 residues. The CDR3 DNA reads TGTGCCAGCAGCTCCCGTGGTGTAGTTGGGGCCAACGTCCTGACTTTC. Protein product: CASSSRGVVGANVLTF.

In DNA form, the CDR3 reads TGTGCCAGCAGCCAGATAATCGTGGATGAAAAACTGTTTTTT. Its translation: CASSQIIVDEKLFF. The V and J genes are TRBV7-4 and TRBJ1-4, with D hard to call. V was cut by 5 bases and J by 6 bases, with 13 bases left in between. The CDR3 runs 14 residues. Per germline, CDR1 SGHVT and CDR2 SQSDAQ.

This chain connects TRBV5-1 to TRBJ2-3, with D perhaps matching TRBD1 or TRBD2 (5 bases each). CDR3 length: 17 residues. In germline, CDR1 is SGHRS, CDR2 YFSETQ. Deletions cut 1 base from V and 0 bases from J, with 15 bases between. CDR3 region: CASSLLKWGRSTDTQYF. CDR3 nucleotide sequence: TGCGCCAGCAGCTTGTTAAAGTGGGGGAGAAGCACAGATACGCAGTATTTT.

A word on this clonotype: Germline is not matched at one junction end, which may reflect a read error. This sequence joins TRBV5-1 and TRBJ2-1; 8 bases agree with TRBD1. Germline V gives CDR1 SGHRS, CDR2 YFSETQ. The length of the CDR3 is 15 residues. This chain's CDR3 is CASSLDDRGRNEQFF. CDR3 in DNA: TGTGCCAGCAGCTTGGATGACAGGGGTAGGAATGAGCAGTTCTTC.

V and J are TRBV19 and TRBJ1-1, with a possible D match to TRBD1 (6 bases). Germline CDR1 is LNHDA and CDR2 is SQIVND (reference sequence). The ends were cut back, 2 bases at V and 3 bases at J, with 19 bases in the middle. The CDR3 sequence is 17 residues long. Here the CDR3 reads CASSINRAGPKYTEAFF. DNA of the CDR3: TGTGCCAGTAGTATAAACAGGGCGGGACCGAAGTACACTGAAGCTTTCTTT.

Of note for this clonotype: The junction departs from germline at one end; a sequencing error may be responsible. The CDR3 loop reads CASEGRAYNEQSF. CDR3 DNA: TGTGCCAGCGAGGGACGGGCCTACAATGAGCAGTCCTTC. The chain has TRBV28 and TRBJ2-1; D may correspond to TRBD1 or TRBD2 (5 bases each). The CDR3 spans 13 residues. Per germline, CDR1 MDHEN and CDR2 SYDVKM.

This clonotype came up a few times. This chain joins TRBV27 and TRBJ1-2, with D perhaps matching TRBD1 (6 bases). Germline V gives CDR1 MNHEY, CDR2 SMNVEV (reference sequence). The CDR3 extends over 12 amino acids. Trimming shortened V by 10 bases and J by 2 bases, and 11 bases separated the two germline ends. This CDR3 is CATSRGNYGYTF. CDR3 sequence (DNA): TGTGCCACCTCGAGGGGGAACTATGGCTACACCTTC.